Listed below are T cell receptor beta chains from one sample, sequenced in a study of cytomegalovirus exposure and HLA in healthy donors. Sequencing used immunoSEQ multiplex PCR; TCRdb keeps in-frame clones, though not all of them. The sample has roughly 200,000 clones, around three quarters seen once. Sequencing was performed on PBMCs. The receptors originated from a man younger than 40 in good health and CMV-seronegative. Each CDR3 is given with its conserved first and last residue. The D gene is left open where the match is weak. Clone size appears in some rows only: once, few, many, or a class for an expanded clone.

J: TRBJ2-7
V: TRBV5-1
size: .
length: 15
D: TRBD2
CDR3: CASRTAGTRSYEQYF
DNA: TGCGCCAGCAGGACTGCCGGGACTAGATCCTACGAGCAGTACTTC

J: TRBJ2-5
V: TRBV19
size: .
length: 16
D: TRBD1
CDR3: CASSITDRGPQETQYF
DNA: TGTGCCAGTAGTATTACGGACAGGGGGCCCCAAGAGACCCAGTACTTC

J: TRBJ2-2
V: TRBV19
size: .
length: 15
D: .
CDR3: CASSIYRGNTGELFF
DNA: TGTGCCAGTAGTATATATCGGGGGAACACCGGGGAGCTGTTTTTT

J: TRBJ1-6
V: TRBV15
size: .
length: 15
D: .
CDR3: CATSKRRTVNSPLHF
DNA: TGTGCCACCAGCAAGCGACGGACTGTGAATTCACCCCTCCACTTT

J: TRBJ2-2
V: TRBV10-1
size: few
length: 16
D: .
CDR3: CASSEARTENTGELFF
DNA: TGCGCCAGCAGTGAGGCACGGACAGAGAACACCGGGGAGCTGTTTTTT

J: TRBJ2-7
V: TRBV2
size: .
length: 13
D: .
CDR3: CASFYGRSYEQYF
DNA: TGTGCCAGCTTTTACGGTCGATCCTACGAGCAGTACTTC

J: TRBJ2-7
V: TRBV7-3
size: .
length: 16
D: TRBD1
CDR3: CASSLGRGPKAYEQYF
DNA: TGTGCCAGCAGCTTAGGAAGGGGGCCGAAGGCCTACGAGCAGTACTTC

J: TRBJ1-1
V: TRBV5-1
size: .
length: 12
D: TRBD1
CDR3: CASRTGGTEAFF
DNA: TGCGCCAGTCGGACAGGGGGCACTGAAGCTTTCTTT

J: TRBJ2-7
V: TRBV7-9
size: .
length: 13
D: TRBD2
CDR3: CASSGLASYEQYF
DNA: TGTGCCAGCAGCGGACTAGCGTCCTACGAGCAGTACTTC

J: TRBJ2-7
V: TRBV27
size: .
length: 14
D: .
CDR3: CASSLSFSSYEQYF
DNA: TGTGCCAGCAGTTTATCTTTTAGCTCCTACGAGCAGTACTTC

J: TRBJ2-5
V: TRBV9
size: .
length: 18
D: TRBD2
CDR3: CASSVAGLAGGVGETQYF
DNA: TGTGCCAGCAGCGTAGCGGGACTAGCGGGAGGCGTAGGGGAGACCCAGTACTTC

J: TRBJ2-7
V: TRBV6-1
size: .
length: 14
D: TRBD2
CDR3: CASSPPGLDYEQYF
DNA: TGTGCCAGCAGTCCTCCGGGACTAGACTACGAGCAGTACTTC

J: TRBJ2-3
V: TRBV11-2
size: once
length: 16
D: TRBD1
CDR3: CASSTNRGTRPDTQYF
DNA: TGTGCCAGCAGCACGAACAGGGGAACACGCCCAGATACGCAGTATTTT

J: TRBJ2-1
V: TRBV10-1
size: .
length: 15
D: .
CDR3: CASSVKRDTYNEQFF
DNA: TGCGCCAGCAGTGTAAAGCGGGACACCTACAATGAGCAGTTCTTC

J: TRBJ2-3
V: TRBV15
size: .
length: 16
D: TRBD2
CDR3: CATSRDRTSGKYTQYF
DNA: TGTGCCACCAGCAGAGATCGGACTAGCGGGAAATATACGCAGTATTTT

J: TRBJ2-6
V: TRBV2
size: .
length: 18
D: .
CDR3: CASSELRDIVSGANVLTF
DNA: TGTGCCAGCAGTGAATTAAGGGACATCGTCTCTGGGGCCAACGTCCTGACTTTC

J: TRBJ2-1
V: TRBV7-2
size: .
length: 17
D: TRBD2
CDR3: CASSPRTSGRGYDEQFF
DNA: TGTGCCAGCAGCCCGCGGACTAGCGGGAGAGGATACGATGAGCAGTTCTTC

J: TRBJ2-7
V: TRBV6-5
size: .
length: 12
D: TRBD1
CDR3: CASSRTGDEQYF
DNA: TGTGCCAGCAGTAGGACAGGGGACGAGCAGTACTTC